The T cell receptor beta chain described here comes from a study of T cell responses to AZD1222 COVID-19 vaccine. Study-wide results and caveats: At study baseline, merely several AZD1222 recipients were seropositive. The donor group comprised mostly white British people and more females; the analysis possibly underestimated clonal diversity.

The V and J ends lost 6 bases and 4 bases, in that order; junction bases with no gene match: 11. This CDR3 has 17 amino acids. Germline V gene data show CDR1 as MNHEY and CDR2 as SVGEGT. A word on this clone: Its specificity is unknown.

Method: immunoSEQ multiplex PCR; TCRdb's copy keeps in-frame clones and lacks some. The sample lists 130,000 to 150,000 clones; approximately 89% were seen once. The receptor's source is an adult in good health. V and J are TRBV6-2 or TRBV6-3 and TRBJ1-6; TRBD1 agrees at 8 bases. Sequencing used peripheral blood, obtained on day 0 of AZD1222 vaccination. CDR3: CASSPSTGAGYNSPLHF. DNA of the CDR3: TGTGCCAGCAGCCCTTCGACAGGGGCAGGGTATAATTCACCCCTCCACTTT.